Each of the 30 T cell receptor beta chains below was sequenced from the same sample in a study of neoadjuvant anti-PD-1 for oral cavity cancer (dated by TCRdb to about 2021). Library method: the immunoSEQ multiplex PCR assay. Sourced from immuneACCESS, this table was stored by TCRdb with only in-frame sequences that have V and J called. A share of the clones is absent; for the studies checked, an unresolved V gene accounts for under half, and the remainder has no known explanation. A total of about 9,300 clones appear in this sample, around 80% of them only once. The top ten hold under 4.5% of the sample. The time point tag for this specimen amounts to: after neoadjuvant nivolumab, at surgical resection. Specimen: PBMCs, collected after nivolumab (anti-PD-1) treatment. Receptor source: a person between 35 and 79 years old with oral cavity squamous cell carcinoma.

The CDR3 region has the DNA TGTGCCAGCAGCTTGGGTTTTCAGCCCCAGCATTTT. The encoded protein is CASSLGFQPQHF. The chain links TRBV7-9 to TRBJ1-5; D unclear. In germline, CDR1 is SEHNR, CDR2 FQNEAQ (reference sequence). The CDR3 is 12 residues long. With 3 bases removed from V and 6 bases from J, the gap between germline ends came to 6 bases.

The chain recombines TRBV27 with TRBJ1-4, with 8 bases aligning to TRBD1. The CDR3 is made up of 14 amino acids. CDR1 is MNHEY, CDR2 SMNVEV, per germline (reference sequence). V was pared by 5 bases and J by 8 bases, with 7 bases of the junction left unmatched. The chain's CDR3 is CASSRQGRGEKLFF. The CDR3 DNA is TGTGCCAGCAGTCGACAGGGGAGAGGGGAAAAACTGTTTTTT.

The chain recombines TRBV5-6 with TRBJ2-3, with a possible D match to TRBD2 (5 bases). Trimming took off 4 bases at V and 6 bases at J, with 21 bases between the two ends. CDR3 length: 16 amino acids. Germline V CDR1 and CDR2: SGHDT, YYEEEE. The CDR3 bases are TGTGCCAGCAGCCAGGCGGTCACCTCTCGAGGGGATACGCAGTATTTT. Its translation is CASSQAVTSRGDTQYF.

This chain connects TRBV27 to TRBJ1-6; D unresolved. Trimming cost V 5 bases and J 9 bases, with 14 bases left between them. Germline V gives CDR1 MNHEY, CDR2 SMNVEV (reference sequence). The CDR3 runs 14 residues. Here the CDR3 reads CASSPRRRGSPLHF. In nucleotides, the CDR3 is TGTGCCAGCAGTCCGAGGCGGAGAGGTTCACCCCTCCACTTT.

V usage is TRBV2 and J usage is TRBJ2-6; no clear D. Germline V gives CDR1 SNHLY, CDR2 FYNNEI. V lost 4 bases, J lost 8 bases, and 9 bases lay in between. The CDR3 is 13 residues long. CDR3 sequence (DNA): TGTGCCAGCAGTGGCAGCCGATCCAACGTCCTGACTTTC. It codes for CASSGSRSNVLTF.

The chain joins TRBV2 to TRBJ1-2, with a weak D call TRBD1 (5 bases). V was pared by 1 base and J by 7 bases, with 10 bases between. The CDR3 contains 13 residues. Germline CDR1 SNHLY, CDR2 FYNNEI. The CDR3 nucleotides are TGTGCCAGCAGTGAAGAATCGAGGGGTGGCTACACCTTC. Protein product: CASSEESRGGYTF.

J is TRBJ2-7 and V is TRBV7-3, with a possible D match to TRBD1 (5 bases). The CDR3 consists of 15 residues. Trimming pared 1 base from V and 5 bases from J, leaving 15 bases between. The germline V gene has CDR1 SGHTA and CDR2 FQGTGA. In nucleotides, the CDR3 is TGTGCCAGCAGCTTAAGGGCCCTCAAAGGGGACGAGCAGTACTTC. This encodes CASSLRALKGDEQYF.

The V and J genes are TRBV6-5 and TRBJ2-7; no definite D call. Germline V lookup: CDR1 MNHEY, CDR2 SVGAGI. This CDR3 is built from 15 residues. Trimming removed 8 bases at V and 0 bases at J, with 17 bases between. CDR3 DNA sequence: TGTGCCAGCGGTTCTACTACGACGAGCTCCTACGAGCAGTACTTC. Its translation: CASGSTTTSSYEQYF.

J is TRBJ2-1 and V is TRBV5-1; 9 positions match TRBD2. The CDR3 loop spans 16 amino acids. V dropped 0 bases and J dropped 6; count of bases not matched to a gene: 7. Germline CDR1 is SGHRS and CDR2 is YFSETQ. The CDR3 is CASSLVATSGLNEQFF. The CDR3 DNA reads TGCGCCAGCAGCTTGGTGGCGACTAGCGGTCTCAATGAGCAGTTCTTC.

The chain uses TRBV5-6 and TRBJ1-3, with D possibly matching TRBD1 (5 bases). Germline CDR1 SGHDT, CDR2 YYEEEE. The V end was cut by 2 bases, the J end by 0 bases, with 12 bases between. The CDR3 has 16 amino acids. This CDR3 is CASSLKERGSGNTIYF. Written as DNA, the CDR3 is TGTGCCAGCAGCTTAAAGGAGAGGGGCTCTGGAAACACCATATATTTT.

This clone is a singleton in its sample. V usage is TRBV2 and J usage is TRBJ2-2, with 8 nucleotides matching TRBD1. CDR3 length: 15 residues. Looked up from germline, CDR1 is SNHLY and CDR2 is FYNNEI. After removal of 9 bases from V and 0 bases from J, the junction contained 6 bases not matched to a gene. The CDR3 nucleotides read TGTGCCAGTTCCGGGACAGGTACGAACACCGGGGAGCTGTTTTTT. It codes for CASSGTGTNTGELFF. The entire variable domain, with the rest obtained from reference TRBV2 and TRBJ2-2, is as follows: EPEVTQTPSHQVTQMGQEVILRCVPISNHLYFYWYRQILGQKVEFLVSFYNNEISEKSEIFDDQFSVERPDGSNFTLKIRSTKLEDSAMYFCASSGTGTNTGELFFGEGSRLTVL.

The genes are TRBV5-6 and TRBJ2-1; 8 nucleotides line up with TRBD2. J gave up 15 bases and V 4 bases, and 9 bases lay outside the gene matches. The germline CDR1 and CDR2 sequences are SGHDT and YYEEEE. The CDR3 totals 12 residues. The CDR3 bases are TGTGCCAGCAGCCCTAGAGCGGGAGTCCTGTTCTTC. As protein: CASSPRAGVLFF.

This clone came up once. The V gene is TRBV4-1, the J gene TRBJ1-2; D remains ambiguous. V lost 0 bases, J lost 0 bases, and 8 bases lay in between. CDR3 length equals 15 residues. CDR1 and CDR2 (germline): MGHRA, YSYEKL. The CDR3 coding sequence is TGCGCCAGCAGCCAAGATGAGGGAGCTAACTATGGCTACACCTTC. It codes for CASSQDEGANYGYTF.

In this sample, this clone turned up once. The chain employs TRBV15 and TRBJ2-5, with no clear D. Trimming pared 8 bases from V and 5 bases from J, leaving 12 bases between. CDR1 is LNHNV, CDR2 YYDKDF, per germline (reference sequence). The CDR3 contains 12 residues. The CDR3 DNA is TGTGCCACCTCATCGGTCAGTGAGACCCAGTACTTC. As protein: CATSSVSETQYF.

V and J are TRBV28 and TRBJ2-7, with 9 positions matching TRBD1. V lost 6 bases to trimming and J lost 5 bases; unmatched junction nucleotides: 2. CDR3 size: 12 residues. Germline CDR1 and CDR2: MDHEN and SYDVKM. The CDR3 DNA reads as TGTGCCAGCAGGGGACAGGGACACGAGCAGTACTTC. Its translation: CASRGQGHEQYF.

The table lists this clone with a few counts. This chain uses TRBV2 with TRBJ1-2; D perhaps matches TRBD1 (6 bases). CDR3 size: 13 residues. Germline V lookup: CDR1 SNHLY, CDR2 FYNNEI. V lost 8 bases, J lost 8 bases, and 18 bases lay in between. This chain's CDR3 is CASLGWGAGGYTF. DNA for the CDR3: TGTGCCAGCTTGGGGTGGGGGGCAGGAGGCTACACCTTC.

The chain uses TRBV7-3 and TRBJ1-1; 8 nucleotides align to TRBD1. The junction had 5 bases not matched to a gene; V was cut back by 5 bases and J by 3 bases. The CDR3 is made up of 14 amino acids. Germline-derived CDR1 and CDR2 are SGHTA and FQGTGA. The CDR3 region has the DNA TGTGCCAGCAGCGTGCACAGGGGGGACACTGAAGCTTTCTTT. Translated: CASSVHRGDTEAFF. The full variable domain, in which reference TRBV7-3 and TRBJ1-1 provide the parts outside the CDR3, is GAGVSQTPSNKVTEKGKYVELRCDPISGHTALYWYRQSLGQGPEFLIYFQGTGAADDSGLPNDRFFAVRPEGSVSTLKIQRTERGDSAVYLCASSVHRGDTEAFFGQGTRLTVV.

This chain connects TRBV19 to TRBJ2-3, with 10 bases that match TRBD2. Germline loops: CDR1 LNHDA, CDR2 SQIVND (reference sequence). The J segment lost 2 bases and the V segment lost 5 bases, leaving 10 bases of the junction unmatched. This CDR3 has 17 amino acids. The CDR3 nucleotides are TGTGCCAGTAGTCCGTTAGGGCTAGCGGGGGACACAGATACGCAGTATTTT. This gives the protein CASSPLGLAGDTDTQYF.

The CDR3 is CSLYGGNEQFF. As DNA, the CDR3 is TGCAGCCTATATGGAGGCAATGAGCAGTTCTTC. This rearrangement joins TRBV29-1 to TRBJ2-1; possibly TRBD2 for D (5 bases). CDR1 is SQVTM and CDR2 is ANQGSEA in the germline V gene. The CDR3 extends over 11 amino acids. Trimming removed 8 bases at V and 6 bases at J, with 11 bases between.

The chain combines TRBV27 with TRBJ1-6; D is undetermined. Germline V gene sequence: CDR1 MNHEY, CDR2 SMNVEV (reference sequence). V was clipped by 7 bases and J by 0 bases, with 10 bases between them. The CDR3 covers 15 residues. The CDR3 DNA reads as TGTGCCAGCACTTTCCAGGACTCCTATAATTCACCCCTCCACTTT. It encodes CASTFQDSYNSPLHF.

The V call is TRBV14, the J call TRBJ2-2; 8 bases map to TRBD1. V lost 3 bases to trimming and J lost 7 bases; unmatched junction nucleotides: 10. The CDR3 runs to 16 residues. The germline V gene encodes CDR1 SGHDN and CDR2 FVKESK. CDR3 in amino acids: CASSQRTGQVDGELFF. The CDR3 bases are TGTGCCAGCAGCCAGCGGACAGGGCAAGTCGACGGGGAGCTGTTTTTT.

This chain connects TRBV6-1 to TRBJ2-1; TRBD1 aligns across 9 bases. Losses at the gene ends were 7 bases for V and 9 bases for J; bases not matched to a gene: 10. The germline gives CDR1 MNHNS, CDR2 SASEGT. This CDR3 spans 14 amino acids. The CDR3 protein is CASTRTGAVGEQFF. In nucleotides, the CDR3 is TGTGCCAGCACCAGGACAGGGGCGGTGGGTGAGCAGTTCTTC.

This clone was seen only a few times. The CDR3 sequence: CAWSALGGRINEQFF. CDR3 nucleotide sequence: TGTGCCTGGAGCGCTCTTGGCGGGAGAATAAATGAGCAGTTCTTC. This rearrangement joins TRBV30 to TRBJ2-1; TRBD2 matches 7 bases. CDR3 length: 15 amino acids. V lost 3 bases, J lost 7 bases, and 12 bases stayed unmatched. Per the germline V gene, CDR1 is GTSNPN and CDR2 is SVGIG (reference sequence). The full variable domain, in which reference TRBV30 and TRBJ2-1 provide the parts outside the CDR3, is SQTIHQWPATLVQPVGSPLSLECTVEGTSNPNLYWYRQAAGRGLQLLFYSVGIGQISSEVPQNLSASRPQDRQFILSSKKLLLSDSGFYLCAWSALGGRINEQFFGPGTRLTVL.

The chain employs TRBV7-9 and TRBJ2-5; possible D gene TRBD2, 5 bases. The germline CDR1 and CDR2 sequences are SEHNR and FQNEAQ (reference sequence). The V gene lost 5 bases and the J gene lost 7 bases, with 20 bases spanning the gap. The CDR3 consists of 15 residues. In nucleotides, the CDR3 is TGTGCCAGCAGCCCCCTTACTATCTCTCGGGGGACCCAGTACTTC. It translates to CASSPLTISRGTQYF.

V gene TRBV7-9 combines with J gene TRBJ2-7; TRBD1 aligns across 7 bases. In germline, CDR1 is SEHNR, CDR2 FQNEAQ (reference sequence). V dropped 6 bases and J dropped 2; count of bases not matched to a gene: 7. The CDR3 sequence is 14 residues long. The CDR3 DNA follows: TGTGCCAGCAGGGGACGGGACAGCCCCTACGAGCAGTACTTC. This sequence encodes CASRGRDSPYEQYF.

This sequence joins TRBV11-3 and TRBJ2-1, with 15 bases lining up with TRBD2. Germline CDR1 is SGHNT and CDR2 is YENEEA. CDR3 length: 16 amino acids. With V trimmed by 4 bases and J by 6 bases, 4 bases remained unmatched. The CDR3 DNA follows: TGTGCCAGCAGCTCGGGACTAGCGGGAGGCGGCAATGAGCAGTTCTTC. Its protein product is CASSSGLAGGGNEQFF.

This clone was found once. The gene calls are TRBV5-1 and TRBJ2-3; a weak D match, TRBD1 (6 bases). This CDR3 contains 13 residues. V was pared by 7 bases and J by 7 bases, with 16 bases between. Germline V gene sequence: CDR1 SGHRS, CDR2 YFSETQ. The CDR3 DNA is TGCGCCAGCTCTACTTCAGGGGTGAATACGCAGTATTTT. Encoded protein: CASSTSGVNTQYF.

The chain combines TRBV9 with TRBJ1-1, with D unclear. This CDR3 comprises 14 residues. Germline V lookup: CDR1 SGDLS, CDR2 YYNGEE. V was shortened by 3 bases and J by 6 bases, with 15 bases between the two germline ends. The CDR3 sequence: CASSGLTLRAEAFF. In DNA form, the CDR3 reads TGTGCCAGCAGCGGATTAACACTGAGGGCTGAAGCTTTCTTT. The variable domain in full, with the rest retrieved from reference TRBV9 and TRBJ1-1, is DSGVTQTPKHLITATGQRVTLRCSPRSGDLSVYWYQQSLDQGLQFLIQYYNGEERAKGNILERFSAQQFPDLHSELNLSSLELGDSALYFCASSGLTLRAEAFFGQGTRLTVV.

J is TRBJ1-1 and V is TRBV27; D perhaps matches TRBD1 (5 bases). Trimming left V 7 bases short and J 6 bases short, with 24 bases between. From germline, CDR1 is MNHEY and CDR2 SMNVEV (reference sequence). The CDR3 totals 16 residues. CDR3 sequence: CASTHLPQDGAPEAFF. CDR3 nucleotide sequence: TGTGCCAGCACTCACCTCCCCCAGGACGGGGCCCCTGAAGCTTTCTTT.

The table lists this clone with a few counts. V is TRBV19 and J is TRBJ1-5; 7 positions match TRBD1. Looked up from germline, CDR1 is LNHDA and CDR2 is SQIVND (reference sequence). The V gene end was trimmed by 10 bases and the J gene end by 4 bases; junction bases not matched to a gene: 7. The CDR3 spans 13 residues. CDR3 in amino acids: CATSGQLNQPQHF. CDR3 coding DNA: TGTGCCACCTCGGGACAGCTTAATCAGCCCCAGCATTTT.